The 22 T cell receptor beta chains in this list originate from one sample, sequenced in a study of blood T cell repertoires in COVID-19 (TCRdb year 2020). Library preparation employed the immunoSEQ multiplex PCR assay. TCRdb took this table from immuneACCESS and kept in-frame rearrangements with V and J called. Such tables lack part of the clones; where checked against another copy, unresolved V genes explain under half of the gap, and the rest is unexplained. For this sample there are about 230,000 clones; roughly 81% appear just once. The ten largest clones take up around 0.97% of the sample. The sequenced material came from peripheral blood. All receptors come from a man aged 40-55 years with acute or convalescent COVID-19.

V usage is TRBV6-2 or TRBV6-3 and J usage is TRBJ2-3; 8 bases agree with TRBD2. V shed 6 bases and J 0 bases; nucleotides not matched to a gene: 17. CDR3 length: 19 amino acids. The germline gives CDR1 MNHEY, CDR2 SVGEGT. The CDR3 loop reads CASSSERRLAPKSTDTQYF. The CDR3 nucleotides read TGTGCCAGCAGCTCAGAAAGAAGACTAGCGCCGAAAAGCACAGATACGCAGTATTTT.

The chain joins TRBV5-1 to TRBJ2-5; the D gene is possibly TRBD2 (5 bases). CDR1 and CDR2 from the germline V gene are SGHRS and YFSETQ. CDR3 size: 14 residues. Trimming took off 7 bases at V and 3 bases at J, with 16 bases between the two ends. The CDR3 here is CASGIEGGKETQYF. For the CDR3, the DNA is TGCGCCAGCGGCATTGAGGGCGGAAAAGAGACCCAGTACTTC.

The genes are TRBV19 and TRBJ1-2, with TRBD1 identical over 7 bases. In germline, CDR1 is LNHDA, CDR2 SQIVND (reference sequence). Trimming cost V 7 bases and J 6 bases; bases outside gene matches: 8. The CDR3 has 13 amino acids. CDR3 DNA sequence: TGTGCCAGTACCCAAGACAGGGCCGATGGCTACACCTTC. This sequence encodes CASTQDRADGYTF.

The chain joins TRBV5-1 to TRBJ2-3; D possibly corresponds to TRBD1 (5 bases). The CDR3 extends over 11 amino acids. The germline CDR1 and CDR2 sequences are SGHRS and YFSETQ. Trimming took off 7 bases at V and 5 bases at J, with 8 bases between the two ends. The CDR3 DNA reads TGCGCCAGCGGAGACAGAGATACGCAGTATTTT. Encoded protein: CASGDRDTQYF.

V is TRBV28 and J is TRBJ1-2; the D gene is possibly TRBD1 (6 bases). Germline V CDR1 and CDR2: MDHEN, SYDVKM. Trimming left V 4 bases short and J 4 bases short, with 13 bases between. The CDR3 loop spans 14 amino acids. The CDR3 loop reads CASSSQGPTYGYTF. The DNA for the CDR3 is TGTGCCAGCAGTTCCCAGGGGCCCACCTATGGCTACACCTTC.

In its sample, this clone was seen a few times. CDR3 bases: TGTGCCTTCCACCGGGACAGGGGAATGACTAACACTGAAGCTTTCTTT. It yields the protein CAFHRDRGMTNTEAFF. The chain uses TRBV30 and TRBJ1-1; 10 bases agree with TRBD1. The germline CDR1 and CDR2 sequences are GTSNPN and SVGIG (reference sequence). The V and J ends lost 7 bases and 2 bases, in that order; junction bases with no gene match: 13. This CDR3 has 16 residues.

This sequence joins TRBV5-1 and TRBJ2-3, with D possibly being TRBD2 (6 bases). The CDR3 totals 17 residues. With 1 base removed from V and 0 bases from J, the gap between germline ends came to 15 bases. The germline V gene encodes CDR1 SGHRS and CDR2 YFSETQ. The chain's CDR3 is CASSLPTAGPSTDTQYF. The DNA for the CDR3 is TGCGCCAGCAGCTTGCCCACGGCGGGGCCTAGCACAGATACGCAGTATTTT. Drawing the rest from reference TRBV5-1 and TRBJ2-3, the complete variable domain is KAGVTQTPRYLIKTRGQQVTLSCSPISGHRSVSWYQQTPGQGLQFLFEYFSETQRNKGNFPGRFSGRQFSNSRSEMNVSTLELGDSALYLCASSLPTAGPSTDTQYFGPGTRLTVL.

The V and J genes are TRBV11-2 and TRBJ2-4; D is perhaps TRBD2 (5 bases). Germline V CDR1 and CDR2: SGHAT, FQNNGV. V lost 4 bases, J lost 8 bases, and 6 bases lay in between. This CDR3 spans 11 amino acids. This chain's CDR3 is CASSSGDIQYF. The CDR3 coding sequence is TGTGCCAGCAGCTCCGGGGACATTCAGTACTTC.

The genes are TRBV5-1 and TRBJ2-7; 10 bases map to TRBD1. The CDR3 extends over 15 amino acids. CDR1 SGHRS and CDR2 YFSETQ come from the germline V gene. The trim removed 4 bases at V and 0 bases at J, leaving 4 bases unmatched. The CDR3 coding sequence is TGCGCCAGCAGCCCACGGACAGGGGGCTCCTACGAGCAGTACTTC. This codes for CASSPRTGGSYEQYF.

The chain employs TRBV5-5 and TRBJ1-2; tentatively, D is TRBD1 (6 bases). V dropped 4 bases and J dropped 4 bases, with 11 bases sitting between them. CDR3 length: 13 amino acids. Per germline, CDR1 SGHKS and CDR2 YYEKEE (reference sequence). Here the CDR3 DNA reads TGTGCCAGCAGCCCCCAGGGGCTCTATGGCTACACCTTC. Protein: CASSPQGLYGYTF.

V is TRBV5-4 and J is TRBJ1-1, with D perhaps TRBD1 (5 bases). The germline CDR1 and CDR2 sequences are SGHNT and YYREEE (reference sequence). CDR3 length: 13 amino acids. V lost 4 bases, J lost 4 bases, and 11 bases lay in between. As DNA, the CDR3 is TGTGCCAGCAGCGACCAGGGTGGCACTGAAGCTTTCTTT. It translates to CASSDQGGTEAFF.

The chain carries TRBV19 and TRBJ1-1; D is perhaps TRBD1 (5 bases). CDR3 length equals 12 residues. Germline loops: CDR1 LNHDA, CDR2 SQIVND (reference sequence). V was trimmed by 3 bases and J by 8 bases, leaving 10 bases between them. CDR3 protein: CASSMWGLEAFF. The CDR3 DNA sequence: TGTGCCAGTAGTATGTGGGGCCTGGAAGCTTTCTTT.

The chain joins TRBV10-3 to TRBJ1-2; D is uncertain. CDR1 and CDR2 from the germline V gene are ENHRY and SYGVKD. V was cut by 7 bases and J by 2 bases, with 14 bases left in between. The CDR3 runs to 14 residues. The CDR3 bases are TGTGCCATCACCCCCAATATCGAGAACTATGGCTACACCTTC. The encoded protein is CAITPNIENYGYTF.

The genes are TRBV3-1 (or the pseudogene TRBV3-2) and TRBJ2-7; a weak D match, TRBD2 (6 bases). The length of the CDR3 is 15 residues. Trimming removed 6 bases from V and 3 bases from J, with 18 bases in between. Germline V gene data show CDR1 as LGHDT and CDR2 as YNNKEL (reference sequence). This CDR3 is CASSPPGGSIYEQYF. CDR3 nucleotide sequence: TGTGCCAGCAGTCCCCCCGGGGGAAGTATCTACGAGCAGTACTTC.

This clone was detected ten times or more. Other nucleotide sequences from this sample produce the same CDR3. V usage is TRBV4-1 and J usage is TRBJ2-2, with D perhaps TRBD2 (7 bases). Per germline, CDR1 MGHRA and CDR2 YSYEKL. The length of the CDR3 is 18 residues. The V end was cut by 1 base, the J end by 3 bases, with 18 bases between. The CDR3 DNA reads as TGCGCCAGCAGCCAAGGATCAAGAGGGGGGGCCGACACCGGGGAGCTGTTTTTT. It translates to CASSQGSRGGADTGELFF.

This sequence joins TRBV5-6 and TRBJ2-5, with D possibly TRBD1 on 7 matching bases. The V gene's germline CDR1 is SGHDT and CDR2 YYEEEE. Trimming took off 4 bases at V and 5 bases at J, with 21 bases between the two ends. The length of the CDR3 is 16 residues. This chain's CDR3 is CASSLGGRQGGETQYF. CDR3 bases: TGTGCCAGCAGCCTAGGAGGGAGACAGGGCGGGGAGACCCAGTACTTC.

This chain uses TRBV12-3 or TRBV12-4 with TRBJ2-7, with 7 bases that match TRBD1. V lost 10 bases, J lost 2 bases, and 8 bases stayed unmatched. The length of the CDR3 is 13 residues. The DNA for the CDR3 is TGTGCCACCGATGGGACAGTTACCTACGAGCAGTACTTC. Translation: CATDGTVTYEQYF.

The rearrangement joins TRBV10-3 to TRBJ2-6; TRBD1 aligns across 7 bases. The CDR3 has 15 residues. Trimming removed 10 bases from V and 2 bases from J; junction bases left unmatched: 8. Germline V CDR1 and CDR2: ENHRY, SYGVKD. CDR3 region: CATQGYGPGANVLTF. The CDR3, as DNA: TGTGCCACACAGGGGTACGGACCTGGGGCCAACGTCCTGACTTTC.

The chain couples TRBV6-5 to TRBJ2-1, with D tentatively TRBD1 (5 bases). The CDR3 has 14 amino acids. V gave up 2 bases and J gave up 5 bases, with 10 bases separating them. In germline, CDR1 is MNHEY, CDR2 SVGAGI. CDR3 sequence: CASSYRQGNNEQFF. The CDR3 coding sequence is TGTGCCAGCAGTTACCGTCAGGGCAACAATGAGCAGTTCTTC.

In DNA form, the CDR3 reads TGTGCCAGCAGCTCCGTAGCGGGGGGGCCCACCGGGGAGCTGTTTTTT. It yields the protein CASSSVAGGPTGELFF. V and J are TRBV5-4 and TRBJ2-2; 11 bases are shared with TRBD2. V dropped 3 bases and J dropped 4; count of bases not matched to a gene: 5. In germline, CDR1 is SGHNT, CDR2 YYREEE (reference sequence). This CDR3 is 16 amino acids long.

The V gene is TRBV11-1, the J gene TRBJ2-1; 10 bases align to TRBD2. Germline-derived CDR1 and CDR2 are SGHAT and FQDESV (reference sequence). V shed 3 bases, J shed 13 bases, and the junction held 6 bases outside the gene matches. The CDR3 consists of 13 residues. CDR3 DNA sequence: TGTGCCAGCAGCTTCGGTAGCGGGGGGTTTCAGTTCTTC. It specifies CASSFGSGGFQFF.

CDR3 sequence: CASSLRDSGGAYEQYF. The CDR3 nucleotides are TGTGCCAGCAGCCTCCGCGATAGCGGGGGGGCCTACGAGCAGTACTTC. V gene TRBV7-6 combines with J gene TRBJ2-7, with 11 bases that match TRBD2. The germline V gene encodes CDR1 SGHVS and CDR2 FNYEAQ. The junction had 8 bases not matched to a gene; V was cut back by 5 bases and J by 2 bases. The CDR3 is made up of 16 amino acids.